This T cell receptor beta chain was captured by sequencing in a study of blood T cell repertoires in COVID-19. As for the study in general: Researchers got acute and convalescent COVID-19 samples from the United States, Italy and Spain.

In its sample, this clone was seen a few times. V gave up 3 bases and J gave up 6 bases; unmatched junction bases: 5. Looked up from germline, CDR1 is MNHNY and CDR2 is SVGAGI (reference sequence). This CDR3 comprises 14 residues. In the authors' methods: Nucleated cell number was recorded as an estimate derived from reference gene primer amplification. Sequencing was performed with immunoSEQ multiplex PCR; in TCRdb, only in-frame clones are kept and a portion is missing. That table gives V, J and clone size, and the DNA gave D and trimming. Of more than 200,000 clones detected, about nine tenths appear once; the ten largest clones hold roughly 2.4%.

Source material: peripheral blood. The chain joins TRBV6-6 to TRBJ2-3; 8 nucleotides match TRBD2. The sequence was obtained from a woman aged 50 to 65 with acute or convalescent COVID-19. CDR3 DNA sequence: TGTGCCAGCAGTTATCAGCGGGAGACCGATACGCAGTATTTT. As protein: CASSYQRETDTQYF.